This note documents a single T cell receptor beta chain sequence. Cells designated naive CD8 were CD45RO-negative and were positively selected for CCR7, with terminally differentiated effector memory CD45RA+ cells excluded. This record belongs to a study of shared clonotypes between healthy human individuals. Overall study context: Donor composition was a couple of women and a few men, aged 18 to 49.

The authors distributed each subset's genomic DNA evenly over several immunoSEQ plates. Clones were read by immunoSEQ multiplex PCR, and TCRdb kept only the in-frame ones, dropping some. This sample has about 2.1 million clones, with roughly 95% found just once. Sequenced material: naive CD8+ T cells from PBMCs. The clonotype originates from a man between 18 and 35 years old in good health. Some clones in this sample may be carry-over from other donors' samples.

CDR3 bases: TGTGCCAGCAGTCCTTTCCGCGGGCTTCCCTACGAGCAGTACTTC. Translated, it gives CASSPFRGLPYEQYF. The rearrangement joins TRBV28 to TRBJ2-7; perhaps TRBD2 as D (5 bases). The CDR3 has 15 residues. Germline lookup yields CDR1 MDHEN and CDR2 SYDVKM. V lost 5 bases to trimming and J lost 2 bases, with 16 bases between them.